This TCR beta chain was recorded in a study of cytomegalovirus exposure and HLA in healthy donors. This clone has only one observation. The antigen is undetermined. Other DNA sequences in the same sample also yield this CDR3. PCR involved 60 Vbeta and 13 Jbeta primers. The data were produced by immunoSEQ multiplex PCR, yet TCRdb's version contains in-frame clones alone and is incomplete. The sample records 120,000 or so clones, over 70% being singletons. This CDR3 is built from 16 residues. CDR1 is KGHSH, CDR2 LQKENI, per germline. V lost 3 bases to trimming and J lost 5 bases; unmatched junction nucleotides: 6. Findings and limits, study-wide: Researchers left out some V segments, among them TRBV6-2 and TRBV6-3, as indistinguishable.

This receptor was obtained from a woman between 40 and 55 years old in good health and CMV-seropositive. Sample: PBMCs. The rearrangement uses TRBV18 and TRBJ2-1, with 11 bases aligning to TRBD2. CDR3 region: CASSPVGTSGNNEQFF. CDR3 DNA: TGTGCCAGCTCACCTGTGGGGACTAGCGGTAACAATGAGCAGTTCTTC.